This T cell receptor (beta chain) was profiled in a study of CD8 T cells in Susac syndrome (dated by TCRdb to between 2019 and 2020). As for the study more broadly: The study used repertoire sequencing to test whether antigen drove CD8+ T cell activation and differentiation in Susac syndrome.

With regard to this clonotype: The clone's antigen remains unknown. The record has no base qualities; no much larger clone is one base away.

RNA was extracted with the RNeasy kit and about 0.5 to 1 ug was reverse transcribed using random hexamers. The immunoSEQ multiplex PCR assay, covering 54 Vbeta and 13 Jbeta segments, was used to amplify TCR beta CDR3 regions. Bias from PCR amplification was corrected by using a synthetic template baseline for primer optimization and for computational correction. The authors' pipeline ran thus. Reads were assigned to V, D and J genes according to IMGT and analyzed in immunoSEQ Analyzer, with only productive sequences retained. Clonality was calculated as one minus the Shannon entropy normalized by log2 of the number of productive unique sequences. Public and private clones were assessed among the 100 most prevalent clones of each patient and control. Clones were defined as Susac-specific when absent from the healthy and MS cohorts, from over 950 published viral clones and from other ImmuneACCESS disease sequences. TCRdb handled the public reads itself, with Q25 trimming in fastp and clone calling in MiXCR, and kept productive beta chains. Each CDR3 protein gets just one entry, which takes the most common genes and DNA from the rows behind it. These V and J calls originate from TCRdb's pipeline instead of the authors' own analysis. This sample holds around 160,000 distinct CDR3 sequences; 94% were observed only once. Jointly, the top ten make up about 0.089% of the sample.

Overall study outcomes, separate from this receptor: The TCR sequencing and HLA analysis was acknowledged to have included a relatively small number of individuals.

Peripheral blood CD8+ and CD4+ T cells from healthy donors, Susac syndrome patients and multiple sclerosis patients were profiled by high-throughput TCR beta sequencing. The multiple sclerosis controls were treatment-naive patients whose relapsing-remitting disease, either stable or active, fulfilled the revised McDonald criteria. Bulk CD8+ and CD4+ T cells were purified by magnetic negative isolation, whereas CD8+ TEMRA cells were enriched by FACS. Blood was drawn into EDTA tubes, processed within 24 hours, and PBMCs were isolated by density gradient centrifugation. PBMCs intended for TCR sequencing were cryopreserved in liquid nitrogen and were subsequently thawed in a 37 degrees C water bath. Purity of sorted or isolated CD4+, CD8+ and CD8+ TEMRA cells was at least 90%. CDR1 and CDR2, per the germline V gene (reference sequence), are DFQATT and SNEGSKA. V and J lose 5 bases and 6 bases, and a span of 7 bases separates them. The CDR3 spans 10 residues, from the cysteine through the phenylalanine. Only CDR3 DNA is held: 30 bases, read in frame from base 1.

The sample taken for sequencing was CD4+ T cells from PBMCs. This clonotype was obtained from a human donor with multiple sclerosis. Here the chain combines TRBV20-1 and TRBJ1-2; the D gene remains uncertain. The CDR3 reads as follows: CSAAPDGYTF. The sequenced DNA is TGCAGTGCTGCCCCCGATGGCTACACCTTC.